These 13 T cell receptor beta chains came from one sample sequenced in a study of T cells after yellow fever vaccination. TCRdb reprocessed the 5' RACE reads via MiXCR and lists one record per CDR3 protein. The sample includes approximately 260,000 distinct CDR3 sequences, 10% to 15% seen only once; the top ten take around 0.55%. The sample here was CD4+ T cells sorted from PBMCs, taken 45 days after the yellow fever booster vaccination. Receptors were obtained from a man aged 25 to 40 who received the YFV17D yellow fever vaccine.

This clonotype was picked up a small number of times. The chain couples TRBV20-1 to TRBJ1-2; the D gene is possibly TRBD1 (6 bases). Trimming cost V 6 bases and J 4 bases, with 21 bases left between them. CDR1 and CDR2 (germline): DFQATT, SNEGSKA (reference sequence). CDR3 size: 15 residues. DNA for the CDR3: TGCAGTGCCAGGGAAGGGGGATTCGGGGGCTATGGCTACACCTTC. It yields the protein CSAREGGFGGYGYTF.

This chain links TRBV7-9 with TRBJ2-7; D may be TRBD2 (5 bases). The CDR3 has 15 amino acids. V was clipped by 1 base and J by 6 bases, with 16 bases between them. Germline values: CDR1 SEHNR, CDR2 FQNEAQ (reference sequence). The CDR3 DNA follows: TGTGCCAGCAGCTTAGACGTGTGGGAGAAGAGCGAGCAGTACTTC. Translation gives CASSLDVWEKSEQYF.

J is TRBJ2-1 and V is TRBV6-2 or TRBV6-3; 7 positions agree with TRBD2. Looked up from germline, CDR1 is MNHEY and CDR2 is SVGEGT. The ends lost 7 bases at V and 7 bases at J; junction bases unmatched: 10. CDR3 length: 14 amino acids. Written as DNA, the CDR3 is TGTGCCAGCACTGGCGGGAGTAGAAGGAATGAGCAGTTCTTC. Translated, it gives CASTGGSRRNEQFF.

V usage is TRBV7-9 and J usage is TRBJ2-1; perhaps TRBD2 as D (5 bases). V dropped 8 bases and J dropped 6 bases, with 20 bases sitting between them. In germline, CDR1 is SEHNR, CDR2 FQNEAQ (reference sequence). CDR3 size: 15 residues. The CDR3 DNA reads TGTGCCAGCCAAGTGGCGGGTGGTCCTGGCAATGAGCAGTTCTTC. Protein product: CASQVAGGPGNEQFF.

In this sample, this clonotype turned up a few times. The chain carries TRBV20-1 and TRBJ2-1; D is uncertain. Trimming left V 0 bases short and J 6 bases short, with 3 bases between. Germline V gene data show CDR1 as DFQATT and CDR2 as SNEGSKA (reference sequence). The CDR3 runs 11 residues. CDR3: CSARDFNEQFF. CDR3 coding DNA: TGCAGTGCTAGAGATTTCAATGAGCAGTTCTTC.

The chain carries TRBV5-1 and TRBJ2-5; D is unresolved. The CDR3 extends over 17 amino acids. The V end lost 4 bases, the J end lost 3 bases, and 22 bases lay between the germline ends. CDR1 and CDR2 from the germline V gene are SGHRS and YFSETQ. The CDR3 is CASSPQLRSKQKETQYF. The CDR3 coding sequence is TGCGCCAGCAGCCCCCAGCTCAGGTCCAAACAAAAAGAGACCCAGTACTTC.

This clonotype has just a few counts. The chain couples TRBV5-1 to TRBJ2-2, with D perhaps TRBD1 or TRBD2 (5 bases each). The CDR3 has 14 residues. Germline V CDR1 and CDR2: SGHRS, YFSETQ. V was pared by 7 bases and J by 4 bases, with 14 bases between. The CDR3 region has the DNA TGCGCCAGCGGGGACGGCCCGGGCACCGGGGAGCTGTTTTTT. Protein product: CASGDGPGTGELFF.

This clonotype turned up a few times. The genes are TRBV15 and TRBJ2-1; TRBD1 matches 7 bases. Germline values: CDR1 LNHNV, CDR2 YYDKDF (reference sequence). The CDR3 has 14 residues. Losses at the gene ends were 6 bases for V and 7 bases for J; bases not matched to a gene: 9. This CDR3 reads CATSNRGFGNEQFF. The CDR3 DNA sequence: TGTGCCACCAGTAACAGGGGTTTCGGTAATGAGCAGTTCTTC.

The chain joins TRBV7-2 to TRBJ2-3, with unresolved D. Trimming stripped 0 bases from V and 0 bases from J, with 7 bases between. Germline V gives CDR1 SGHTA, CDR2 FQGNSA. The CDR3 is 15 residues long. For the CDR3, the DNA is TGTGCCAGCAGCTTAGCATCCCCTAGCACAGATACGCAGTATTTT. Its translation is CASSLASPSTDTQYF. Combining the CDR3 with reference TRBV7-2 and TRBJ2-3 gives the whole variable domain GAGVSQSPSNKVTEKGKDVELRCDPISGHTALYWYRQSLGQGLEFLIYFQGNSAPDKSGLPSDRFSAERTGGSVSTLTIQRTQQEDSAVYLCASSLASPSTDTQYFGPGTRLTVL.

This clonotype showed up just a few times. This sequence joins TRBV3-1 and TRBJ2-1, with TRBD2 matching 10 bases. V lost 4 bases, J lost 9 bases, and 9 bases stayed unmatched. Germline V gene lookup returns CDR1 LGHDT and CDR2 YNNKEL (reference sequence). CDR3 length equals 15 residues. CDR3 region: CASSLTRTSGGEQFF. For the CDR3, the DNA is TGTGCCAGCAGCCTTACCCGGACTAGCGGTGGTGAGCAGTTCTTC.

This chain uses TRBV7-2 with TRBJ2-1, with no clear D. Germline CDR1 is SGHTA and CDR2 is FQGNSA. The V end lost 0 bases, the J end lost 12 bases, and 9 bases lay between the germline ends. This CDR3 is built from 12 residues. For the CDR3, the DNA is TGTGCCAGCAGCTTAGCGGGGAACCGGCAGTTCTTC. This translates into CASSLAGNRQFF. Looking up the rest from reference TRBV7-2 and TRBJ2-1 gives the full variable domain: GAGVSQSPSNKVTEKGKDVELRCDPISGHTALYWYRQSLGQGLEFLIYFQGNSAPDKSGLPSDRFSAERTGGSVSTLTIQRTQQEDSAVYLCASSLAGNRQFFGPGTRLTVL.

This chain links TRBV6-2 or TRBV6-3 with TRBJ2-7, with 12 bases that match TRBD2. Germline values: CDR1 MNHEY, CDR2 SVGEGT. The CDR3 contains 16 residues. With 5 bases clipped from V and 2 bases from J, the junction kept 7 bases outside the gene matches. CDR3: CASSEQLAGGPYEQYF. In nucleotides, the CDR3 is TGTGCCAGCAGTGAGCAGCTAGCGGGAGGGCCCTACGAGCAGTACTTC.

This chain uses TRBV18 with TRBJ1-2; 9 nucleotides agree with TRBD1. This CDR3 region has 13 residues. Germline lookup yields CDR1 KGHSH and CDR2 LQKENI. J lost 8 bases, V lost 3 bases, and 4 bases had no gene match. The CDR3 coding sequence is TGTGCCAGCTCACCCGGGACAGGGATCGGCTACACCTTC. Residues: CASSPGTGIGYTF.